This T cell receptor (beta chain) was obtained from a study of early T cells in non-severe SARS-CoV-2 infection. J gave up 1 base and V 0 bases, and 6 bases lay outside the gene matches. The CDR3 has 16 residues. Germline loops: CDR1 SQVTM, CDR2 ANQGSEA. This clonotype was counted at least ten times. TCRdb itself ran the 5' RACE reads through MiXCR, one entry per CDR3 protein. The sample includes about 56,000 distinct CDR3 sequences, about 15% of them seen just once. The sequencing used whole blood, collected at baseline. This clonotype was obtained from an adult who was a healthcare worker with PCR-confirmed SARS-CoV-2 infection or an uninfected control (not recorded which). The chain is built from TRBV29-1 and TRBJ2-3, with 8 bases fitting TRBD1. CDR3 amino acids: CSVEDPETGGTDTQYF. The CDR3 DNA sequence: TGCAGCGTTGAAGACCCAGAGACAGGGGGCACAGATACGCAGTATTTT.